This record looks at one TCR beta chain sequence and its context. Antigen: not known. This record belongs to a study of Ad26.COV2.S vaccination and SARS-CoV-2 variants. Background on the study: As a participant in COV1001, the donor was in the Ad26.COV2.S trial arm. Into the muscle, Ad26.COV2.S was dosed once or twice, 56 days apart.

Notes on the study in general: The TCR breadth and depth analyses may have produced an underestimate of total T cell responses.

Stated treatment: around 19 received Ad26.COV2.S at low or high dose, single or two shots; five or six received placebo; per-sample allocation not given. It was on day 63 after the first vaccine or placebo injection that samples were taken. The vaccine delivered Wuhan-strain SARS-CoV-2 spike through an Ad26 vector. The repertoire was sequenced with immunoSEQ multiplex PCR; TCRdb's copy has only in-frame clones and lacks some. The sample consists of about 400,000 clones, around 89% of them appearing once. CDR1 and CDR2 (germline): LGHDT, YNNKEL (reference sequence). This CDR3 is 12 amino acids long. The V gene lost 4 bases and the J gene lost 7 bases, with 10 bases spanning the gap.

V gene TRBV3-1 (or the pseudogene TRBV3-2) combines with J gene TRBJ1-2, with D uncertain. The sequencing used peripheral blood, collected in a trial of Ad26.COV2.S vaccine versus placebo. This receptor was obtained from a person aged 18 to 65 who received the Ad26.COV2.S COVID-19 vaccine or a placebo. CDR3 sequence (DNA): TGTGCCAGCAGCCCCCCGGGATCTGGCTACACCTTC. This translates into CASSPPGSGYTF.